This TCR beta chain was obtained from a study of blood T cell repertoires in COVID-19. As for the study in general: Acute and convalescent COVID-19 samples came from the United States, Italy and Spain.

This clone was seen only a few times. Germline CDR1 and CDR2: SGHNT and YYREEE (reference sequence). Trimming cost V 7 bases and J 7 bases, with 11 bases left between them. CDR3 length: 12 residues. In the original workflow: Amplification with reference gene primers provided the estimates of nucleated cell counts. Measured with immunoSEQ multiplex PCR; TCRdb has only the in-frame clones, and not every one. The DNA gave D and trimming, while V, J and clone size come from that table. Of about 440,000 clones detected, roughly 91% appear once; the ten largest clones hold approximately 4.5%. This receptor was obtained from a young woman with acute or convalescent COVID-19. Input material: peripheral blood. The chain links TRBV5-4 to TRBJ2-2; D is ambiguous. The CDR3: CASLGASGELFF. DNA for the CDR3: TGTGCCAGCCTTGGAGCTAGCGGGGAGCTGTTTTTT.